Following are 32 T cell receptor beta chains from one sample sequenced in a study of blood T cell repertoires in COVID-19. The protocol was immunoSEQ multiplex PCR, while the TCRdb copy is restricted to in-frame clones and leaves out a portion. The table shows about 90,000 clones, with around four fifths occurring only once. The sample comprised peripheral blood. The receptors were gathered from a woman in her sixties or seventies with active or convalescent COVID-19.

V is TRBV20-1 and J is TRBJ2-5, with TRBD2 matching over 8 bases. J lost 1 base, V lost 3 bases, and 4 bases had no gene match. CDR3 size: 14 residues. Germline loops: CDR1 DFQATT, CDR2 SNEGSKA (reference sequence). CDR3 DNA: TGCAGTGCTAGTCGGCGGGGGGCCCAAGAGACCCAGTACTTC. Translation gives CSASRRGAQETQYF.

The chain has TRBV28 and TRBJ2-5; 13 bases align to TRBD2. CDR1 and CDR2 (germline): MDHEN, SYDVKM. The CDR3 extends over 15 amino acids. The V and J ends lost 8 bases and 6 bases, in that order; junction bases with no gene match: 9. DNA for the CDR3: TGTGCCAGCGGGGGACTAGCGGGGCTGGGGAAGACCCAGTACTTC. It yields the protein CASGGLAGLGKTQYF.

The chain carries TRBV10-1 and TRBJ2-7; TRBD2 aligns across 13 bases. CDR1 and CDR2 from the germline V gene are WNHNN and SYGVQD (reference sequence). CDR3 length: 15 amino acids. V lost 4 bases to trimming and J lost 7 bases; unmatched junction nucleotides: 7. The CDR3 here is CASSGPGLAGYEQYF. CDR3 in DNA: TGCGCCAGCAGTGGACCGGGACTAGCGGGGTATGAGCAGTACTTC.

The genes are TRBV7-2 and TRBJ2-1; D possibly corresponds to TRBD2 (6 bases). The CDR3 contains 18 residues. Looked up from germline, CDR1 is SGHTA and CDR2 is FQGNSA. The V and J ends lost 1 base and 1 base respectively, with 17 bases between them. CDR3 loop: CASSLGGLSDWSYNEQFF. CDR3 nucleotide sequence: TGTGCCAGCAGCTTAGGAGGACTATCCGATTGGTCCTACAATGAGCAGTTCTTC.

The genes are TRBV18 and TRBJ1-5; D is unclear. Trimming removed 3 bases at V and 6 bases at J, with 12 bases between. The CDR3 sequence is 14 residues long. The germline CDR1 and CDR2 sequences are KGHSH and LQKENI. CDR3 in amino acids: CASSPADLGQPQHF. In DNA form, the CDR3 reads TGTGCCAGCTCACCCGCAGACTTGGGTCAGCCCCAGCATTTT. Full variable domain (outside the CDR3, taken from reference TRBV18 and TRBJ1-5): NAGVMQNPRHLVRRRGQEARLRCSPMKGHSHVYWYRQLPEEGLKFMVYLQKENIIDESGMPKERFSAEFPKEGPSILRIQQVVRGDSAAYFCASSPADLGQPQHFGDGTRLSIL.

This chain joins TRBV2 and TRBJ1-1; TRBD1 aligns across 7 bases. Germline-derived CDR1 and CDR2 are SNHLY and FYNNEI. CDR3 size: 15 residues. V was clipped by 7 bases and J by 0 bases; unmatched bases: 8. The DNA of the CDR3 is TGTGCCAGCACCGCACAGGGGAGCATGAACACTGAAGCTTTCTTT. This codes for CASTAQGSMNTEAFF.

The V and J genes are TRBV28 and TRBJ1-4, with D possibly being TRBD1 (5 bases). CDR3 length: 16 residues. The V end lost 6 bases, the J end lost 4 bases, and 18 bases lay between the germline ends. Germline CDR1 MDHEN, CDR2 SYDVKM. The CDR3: CASRPRGLLLNEKLFF. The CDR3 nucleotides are TGTGCCAGCAGACCAAGGGGTCTCCTCCTTAATGAAAAACTGTTTTTT.

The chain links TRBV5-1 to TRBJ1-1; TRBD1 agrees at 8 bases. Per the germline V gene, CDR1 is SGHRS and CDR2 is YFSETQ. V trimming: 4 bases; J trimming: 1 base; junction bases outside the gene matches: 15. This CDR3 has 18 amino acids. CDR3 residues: CASSPGQGRLSGNTEAFF. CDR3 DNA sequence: TGCGCCAGCAGCCCCGGACAGGGCCGACTGAGCGGGAACACTGAAGCTTTCTTT.

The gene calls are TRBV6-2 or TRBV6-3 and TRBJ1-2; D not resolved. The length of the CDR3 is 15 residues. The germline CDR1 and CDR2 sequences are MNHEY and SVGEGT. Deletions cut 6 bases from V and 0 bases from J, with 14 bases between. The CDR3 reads CASRPMWAANYGYTF. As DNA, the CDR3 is TGTGCCAGCAGGCCTATGTGGGCAGCTAACTATGGCTACACCTTC.

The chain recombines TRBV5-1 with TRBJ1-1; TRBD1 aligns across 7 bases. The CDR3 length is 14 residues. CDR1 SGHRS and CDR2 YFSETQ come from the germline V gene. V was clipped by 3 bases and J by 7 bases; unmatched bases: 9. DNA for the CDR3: TGCGCCAGCAGCTCGAATAGGGGGCTTAGTGAAGCTTTCTTT. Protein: CASSSNRGLSEAFF.

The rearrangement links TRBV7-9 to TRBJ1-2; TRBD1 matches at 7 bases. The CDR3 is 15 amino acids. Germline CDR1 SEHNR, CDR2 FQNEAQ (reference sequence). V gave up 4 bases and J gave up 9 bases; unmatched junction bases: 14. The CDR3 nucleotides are TGTGCCAGCAGCTCGTACAGGGGTAACTCCAATCGCTACACCTTC. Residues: CASSSYRGNSNRYTF.

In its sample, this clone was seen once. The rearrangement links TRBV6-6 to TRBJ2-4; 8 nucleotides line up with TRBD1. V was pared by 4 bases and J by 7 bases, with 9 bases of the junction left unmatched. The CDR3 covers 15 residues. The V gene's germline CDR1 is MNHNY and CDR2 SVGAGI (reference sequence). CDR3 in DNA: TGTGCCAGCAGTTCCGGGACAGGTGATTCCAACATTCAGTACTTC. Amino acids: CASSSGTGDSNIQYF.

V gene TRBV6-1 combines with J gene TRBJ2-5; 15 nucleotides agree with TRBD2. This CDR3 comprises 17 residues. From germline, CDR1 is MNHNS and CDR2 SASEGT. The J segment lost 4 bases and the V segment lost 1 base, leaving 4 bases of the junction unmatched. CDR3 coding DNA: TGTGCCAGCAGTGAAGATTGGACTAGCGGGAGGGGAGAGACCCAGTACTTC. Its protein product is CASSEDWTSGRGETQYF.

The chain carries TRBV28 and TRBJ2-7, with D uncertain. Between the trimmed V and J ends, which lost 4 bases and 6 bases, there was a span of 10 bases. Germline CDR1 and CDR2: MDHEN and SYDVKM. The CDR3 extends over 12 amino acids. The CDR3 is CASSSQRFEQYF. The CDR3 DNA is TGTGCCAGCAGTTCCCAGCGTTTCGAGCAGTACTTC.

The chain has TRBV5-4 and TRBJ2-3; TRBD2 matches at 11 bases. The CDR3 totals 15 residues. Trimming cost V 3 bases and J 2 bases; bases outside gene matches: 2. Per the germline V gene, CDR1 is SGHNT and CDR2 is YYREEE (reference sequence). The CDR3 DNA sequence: TGTGCCAGCAGCTCGACTAGCGGGATCACAGATACGCAGTATTTT. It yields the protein CASSSTSGITDTQYF.

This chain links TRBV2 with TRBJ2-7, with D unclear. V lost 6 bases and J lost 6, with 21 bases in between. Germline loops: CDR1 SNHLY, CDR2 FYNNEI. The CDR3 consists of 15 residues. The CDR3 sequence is CASSFPPHTKFEQYF. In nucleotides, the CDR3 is TGTGCCAGCAGCTTCCCCCCACACACGAAGTTCGAGCAGTACTTC.

This chain's CDR3 is CATAGTVQETQYF. For the CDR3, the DNA is TGTGCCACCGCGGGGACTGTTCAAGAGACCCAGTACTTC. V and J are TRBV19 and TRBJ2-5, with a weak D call TRBD2 (6 bases). CDR3 length: 13 amino acids. From germline, CDR1 is LNHDA and CDR2 SQIVND (reference sequence). V was clipped by 10 bases and J by 2 bases, with 14 bases between them.

The CDR3 nucleotides are TGTGCCAGCAGTGAAGCCCCTCCGGGGGGCTCAAGGACCGGGGAGCTGTTTTTT. Protein: CASSEAPPGGSRTGELFF. This rearrangement joins TRBV2 to TRBJ2-2; D is perhaps TRBD2 (7 bases). Trimming pared 0 bases from V and 5 bases from J, leaving 19 bases between. CDR1 is SNHLY and CDR2 is FYNNEI in the germline V gene. This CDR3 contains 18 residues.

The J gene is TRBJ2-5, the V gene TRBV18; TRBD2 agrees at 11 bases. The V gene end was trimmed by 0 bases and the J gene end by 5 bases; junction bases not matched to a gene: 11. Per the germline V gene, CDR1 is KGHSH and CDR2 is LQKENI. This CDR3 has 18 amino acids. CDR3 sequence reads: CASSPPRLAGGLGETQYF. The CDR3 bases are TGTGCCAGCTCACCACCTCGTCTAGCGGGGGGCCTGGGGGAGACCCAGTACTTC.

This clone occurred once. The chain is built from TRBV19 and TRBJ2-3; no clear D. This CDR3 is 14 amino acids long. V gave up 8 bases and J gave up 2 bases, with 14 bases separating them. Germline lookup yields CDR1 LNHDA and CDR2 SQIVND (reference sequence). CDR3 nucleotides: TGTGCCAGTCGACCGGGTCCCCTCACAGATACGCAGTATTTT. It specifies CASRPGPLTDTQYF.

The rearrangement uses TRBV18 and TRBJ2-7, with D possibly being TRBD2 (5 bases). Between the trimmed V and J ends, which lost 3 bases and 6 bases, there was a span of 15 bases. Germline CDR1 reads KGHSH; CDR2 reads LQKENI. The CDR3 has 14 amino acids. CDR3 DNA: TGTGCCAGCTCACCCCTTTTAGCCCGGGGCGAGCAGTACTTC. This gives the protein CASSPLLARGEQYF.

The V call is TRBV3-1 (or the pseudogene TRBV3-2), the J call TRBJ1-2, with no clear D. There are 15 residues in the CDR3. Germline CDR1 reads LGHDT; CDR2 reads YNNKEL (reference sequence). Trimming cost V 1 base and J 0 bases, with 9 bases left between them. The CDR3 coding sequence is TGTGCCAGCAGCCAAGTTCGGGGATCTAACTATGGCTACACCTTC. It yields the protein CASSQVRGSNYGYTF.

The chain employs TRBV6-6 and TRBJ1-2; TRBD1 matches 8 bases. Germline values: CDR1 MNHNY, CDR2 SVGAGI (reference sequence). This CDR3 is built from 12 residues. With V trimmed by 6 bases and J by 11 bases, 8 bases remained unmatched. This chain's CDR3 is CASRYDRGAYTF. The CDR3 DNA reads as TGTGCCAGCAGATATGACAGGGGTGCATACACCTTC.

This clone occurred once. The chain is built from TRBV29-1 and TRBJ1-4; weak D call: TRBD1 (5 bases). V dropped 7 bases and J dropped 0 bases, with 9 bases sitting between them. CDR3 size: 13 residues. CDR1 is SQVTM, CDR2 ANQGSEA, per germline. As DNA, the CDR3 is TGCAGCGCTACAGGATCAACTAATGAAAAACTGTTTTTT. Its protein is CSATGSTNEKLFF.

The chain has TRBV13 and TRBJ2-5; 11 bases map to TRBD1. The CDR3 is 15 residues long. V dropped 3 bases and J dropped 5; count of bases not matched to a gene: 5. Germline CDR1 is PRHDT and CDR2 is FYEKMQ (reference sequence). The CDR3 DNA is TGTGCCAGCAGCTTCCGGGACAGGGGGTTGGAGACCCAGTACTTC. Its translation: CASSFRDRGLETQYF.

CDR3 sequence (DNA): TGCAGCGTTGGGCGGGGGGCGTATGGCTACACCTTC. As protein: CSVGRGAYGYTF. J is TRBJ1-2 and V is TRBV29-1, with D maybe TRBD1 (6 bases). The CDR3 is 12 amino acids. The ends were cut back, 4 bases at V and 5 bases at J, with 11 bases in the middle. Germline V gene sequence: CDR1 SQVTM, CDR2 ANQGSEA.

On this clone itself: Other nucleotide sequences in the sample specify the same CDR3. The CDR3 loop reads CASSSGQTYEQYF. The CDR3 coding sequence is TGCGCCAGCAGCTCAGGACAGACCTACGAGCAGTACTTC. The V gene is TRBV5-1, the J gene TRBJ2-7; the D gene is possibly TRBD1 (6 bases). This CDR3 spans 13 amino acids. Germline CDR1 and CDR2: SGHRS and YFSETQ. The V end was cut by 3 bases, the J end by 2 bases, with 9 bases between. The full variable domain, its missing parts supplied by reference TRBV5-1 and TRBJ2-7, is KAGVTQTPRYLIKTRGQQVTLSCSPISGHRSVSWYQQTPGQGLQFLFEYFSETQRNKGNFPGRFSGRQFSNSRSEMNVSTLELGDSALYLCASSSGQTYEQYFGPGTRLTVT.

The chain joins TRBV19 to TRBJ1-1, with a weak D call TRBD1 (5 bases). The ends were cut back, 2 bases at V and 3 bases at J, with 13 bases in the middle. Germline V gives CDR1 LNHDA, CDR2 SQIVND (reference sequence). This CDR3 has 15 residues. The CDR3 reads CASSILSGTYTEAFF. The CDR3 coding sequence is TGTGCCAGTAGTATATTAAGCGGGACCTACACTGAAGCTTTCTTT.

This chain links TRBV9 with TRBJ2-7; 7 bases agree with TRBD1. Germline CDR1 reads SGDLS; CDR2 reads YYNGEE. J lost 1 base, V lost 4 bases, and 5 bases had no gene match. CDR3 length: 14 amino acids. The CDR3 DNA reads TGTGCCAGCAGCAACAGACAGGGTTCCTACGAGCAGTACTTC. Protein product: CASSNRQGSYEQYF.

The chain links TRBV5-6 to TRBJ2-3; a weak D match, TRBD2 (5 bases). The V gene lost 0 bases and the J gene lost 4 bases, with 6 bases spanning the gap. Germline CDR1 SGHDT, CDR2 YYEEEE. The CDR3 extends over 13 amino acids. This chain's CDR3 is CASSLVSADTQYF. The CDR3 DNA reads TGTGCCAGCAGCTTGGTTAGCGCAGATACGCAGTATTTT.

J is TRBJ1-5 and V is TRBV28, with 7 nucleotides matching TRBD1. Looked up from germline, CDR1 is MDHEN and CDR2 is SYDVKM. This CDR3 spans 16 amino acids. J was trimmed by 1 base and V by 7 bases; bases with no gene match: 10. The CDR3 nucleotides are TGTGCCAGCAATCCGACAGGGCCCACGAGCAATCAGCCCCAGCATTTT. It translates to CASNPTGPTSNQPQHF.

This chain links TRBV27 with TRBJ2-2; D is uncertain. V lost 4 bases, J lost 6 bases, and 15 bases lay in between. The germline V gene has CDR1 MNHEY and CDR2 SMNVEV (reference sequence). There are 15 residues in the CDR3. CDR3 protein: CASSSTPPGPGELFF. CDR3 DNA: TGTGCCAGCAGTTCGACACCCCCTGGGCCCGGGGAGCTGTTTTTT.